Shown below are 25 T cell receptor beta chains from a single sample sequenced in a study of human T cells and chemical hapten exposure. MiXCR was run by TCRdb on the RACE reads, yielding one entry per CDR3 protein. Here the sample spans around 99,000 distinct CDR3 sequences, about 11% being singletons. Time point given: patch test 2, 6 weeks after DPC sensitization. Treatment here: therapeutic diphenylcyclopropenone sensitization with weekly scalp DPC. The source was whole blood, collected in connection with sensitization to the hapten diphenylcyclopropenone (DPC). Receptors were obtained from a man aged 35 to 55 with alopecia areata. Some clones in this sample may be carry-over from other donors' samples.

Ten or more counts support this clonotype. The chain employs TRBV29-1 and TRBJ1-1; TRBD1 might be the D (5 bases). Germline CDR1 reads SQVTM; CDR2 reads ANQGSEA. The CDR3 totals 13 residues. Trimming took off 4 bases at V and 1 base at J, with 10 bases between the two ends. The CDR3 coding sequence is TGCAGCGTTGGAGAAGGGGCGAACACTGAAGCTTTCTTT. This codes for CSVGEGANTEAFF. Using reference TRBV29-1 and TRBJ1-1 for the parts outside the CDR3, the full variable domain is SAVISQKPSRDICQRGTSLTIQCQVDSQVTMMFWYRQQPGQSLTLIATANQGSEATYESGFVIDKFPISRPNLTFSTLTVSNMSPEDSSIYLCSVGEGANTEAFFGQGTRLTVV.

In this sample, this clonotype turned up a few times. The gene calls are TRBV7-6 and TRBJ2-3; D not certain. Germline values: CDR1 SGHVS, CDR2 FNYEAQ. This CDR3 is built from 13 residues. Trimming left V 8 bases short and J 2 bases short, with 11 bases between. This CDR3 is CASGEESTDTQYF. The CDR3 DNA sequence: TGTGCCAGCGGAGAGGAGTCCACAGATACGCAGTATTTT.

The chain has TRBV4-3 and TRBJ2-1; the match to TRBD1 covers 9 bases. The CDR3 is made up of 17 amino acids. V gave up 4 bases and J gave up 3 bases; unmatched junction bases: 10. The germline gives CDR1 LGHNA, CDR2 YSLEER. CDR3 nucleotides: TGCGCCAGCAGCCCAGATAGGGGGGGACAGGGCTACAATGAGCAGTTCTTC. It is translated as CASSPDRGGQGYNEQFF.

The chain carries TRBV18 and TRBJ2-1; 7 nucleotides align to TRBD2. The germline gives CDR1 KGHSH, CDR2 LQKENI. V shed 6 bases, J shed 4 bases, and the junction held 18 bases outside the gene matches. This CDR3 contains 18 residues. CDR3 loop: CASSPRPSRGSSYNEQFF. The CDR3 coding sequence is TGTGCCAGCTCCCCGCGCCCCTCGCGCGGGAGTAGTTACAATGAGCAGTTCTTC.

This clonotype was seen many times. The chain has TRBV12-3 or TRBV12-4 and TRBJ1-1, with 10 bases that match TRBD1. This CDR3 contains 15 residues. Unmatched junction bases numbered 6, after V lost 5 bases and J lost 3 bases. The DNA of the CDR3 is TGTGCCAGCAGTCCCGGGACAGGGGTATACACTGAAGCTTTCTTT. Encoded protein: CASSPGTGVYTEAFF.

The chain carries TRBV7-2 and TRBJ1-5; D remains ambiguous. From germline, CDR1 is SGHTA and CDR2 FQGNSA. The CDR3 runs to 15 residues. The germline V and J ends were trimmed by 5 bases and 5 bases, with 16 bases remaining between them. The CDR3 DNA follows: TGTGCCAGCAGCCCCACCCGGGGATGGGATCAGCCCCAGCATTTT. Protein product: CASSPTRGWDQPQHF.

This chain links TRBV6-2 or TRBV6-3 with TRBJ2-7, with 10 positions matching TRBD2. With 7 bases clipped from V and 6 bases from J, the junction kept 12 bases outside the gene matches. Looked up from germline, CDR1 is MNHEY and CDR2 is SVGEGT. The CDR3 loop spans 15 amino acids. The CDR3 region has the DNA TGTGCCAGCACCCTCTTAGCGGGAGGATTATCCGAGCAGTACGTC. Translating it yields CASTLLAGGLSEQYV.

The chain carries TRBV12-3 or TRBV12-4 and TRBJ2-4; D gene ambiguous. V lost 5 bases, J lost 6 bases, and 8 bases lay in between. CDR3 length: 12 residues. The DNA for the CDR3 is TGTGCCAGCAGTAATAGTGTAAACATTCAGTACTTC. Translating gives CASSNSVNIQYF.

This clonotype was seen ten or more times. The CDR3 loop reads CAWSVRLELAKNIQYF. CDR3 sequence (DNA): TGTGCCTGGAGTGTACGACTGGAATTAGCCAAAAACATTCAGTACTTC. V is TRBV30 and J is TRBJ2-4; D not certain. CDR1 is GTSNPN and CDR2 is SVGIG in the germline V gene (reference sequence). V was clipped by 0 bases and J by 0 bases, with 12 bases between them. The CDR3 has 16 amino acids.

The chain combines TRBV14 with TRBJ2-1; 11 bases align to TRBD2. The CDR3 sequence is 14 residues long. The trim removed 4 bases at V and 9 bases at J, leaving 5 bases unmatched. CDR1 and CDR2 from the germline V gene are SGHDN and FVKESK. CDR3 protein: CASSLIAGGGEQFF. CDR3 coding DNA: TGTGCCAGCAGCCTTATAGCGGGAGGGGGTGAGCAGTTCTTC. The complete variable domain, with remaining parts taken from reference TRBV14 and TRBJ2-1, reads EAGVTQFPSHSVIEKGQTVTLRCDPISGHDNLYWYRRVMGKEIKFLLHFVKESKQDESGMPNNRFLAERTGGTYSTLKVQPAELEDSGVYFCASSLIAGGGEQFFGPGTRLTVL.

The chain is built from TRBV30 and TRBJ2-1; possible D gene TRBD2, 6 bases. V lost 1 base and J lost 8, with 6 bases in between. The germline V gene has CDR1 GTSNPN and CDR2 SVGIG (reference sequence). The CDR3 contains 11 residues. For the CDR3, the DNA is TGTGCCTGGAGTGAGCGGGATGAGCAGTTCTTC. It codes for CAWSERDEQFF.

The V and J genes are TRBV6-6 and TRBJ2-1; 7 bases map to TRBD1. CDR1 and CDR2 from the germline V gene are MNHNY and SVGAGI (reference sequence). The CDR3 sequence is 15 residues long. Losses at the gene ends were 6 bases for V and 6 bases for J; bases not matched to a gene: 11. The CDR3 sequence is CASSSTGTARNEQFF. CDR3 in DNA: TGTGCCAGCAGCAGTACCGGGACAGCACGCAATGAGCAGTTCTTC.

This chain uses TRBV11-3 with TRBJ2-2; D unresolved. The CDR3 is 12 residues long. CDR1 and CDR2 from the germline V gene are SGHNT and YENEEA. With 5 bases removed from V and 5 bases from J, the gap between germline ends came to 6 bases. The CDR3 loop reads CASSRETGELFF. DNA of the CDR3: TGTGCCAGCAGCCGCGAGACCGGGGAGCTGTTTTTT. The whole variable domain, remainder taken from reference TRBV11-3 and TRBJ2-2, is EAGVVQSPRYKIIEKKQPVAFWCNPISGHNTLYWYLQNLGQGPELLIRYENEEAVDDSQLPKDRFSAERLKGVDSTLKIQPAELGDSAVYLCASSRETGELFFGEGSRLTVL.

This clonotype was observed at least ten times. The V and J genes are TRBV21-1 and TRBJ1-1. TRBV21-1 has pseudogene status. The CDR3 contains 15 residues. The CDR3 bases are TGTGCCAGCAGCAAAGTTGGACCAATGAACACTGAAGCTTTCTTT. Protein: CASSKVGPMNTEAFF.

A few counts support this clonotype. The chain joins TRBV29-1 to TRBJ2-7; 10 bases agree with TRBD1. Germline V lookup: CDR1 SQVTM, CDR2 ANQGSEA. This CDR3 has 15 residues. V shed 4 bases, J shed 3 bases, and the junction held 9 bases outside the gene matches. CDR3 DNA: TGCAGCGTTGGTGGCGGGGACAGGGGCAACTACGAGCAGTACGTC. As protein: CSVGGGDRGNYEQYV.

There are many counts of this clonotype. The chain couples TRBV6-6 to TRBJ1-5; D perhaps matches TRBD1 (5 bases). In germline, CDR1 is MNHNY, CDR2 SVGAGI (reference sequence). Trimming left V 5 bases short and J 9 bases short, with 17 bases between. The CDR3 length is 14 residues. DNA of the CDR3: TGTGCCAGCAGTGCCAGGGCCGAAGGTCGGCCCCAGCATTTT. Residues: CASSARAEGRPQHF.

This clonotype was recorded a few times. The rearrangement links TRBV6-2 or TRBV6-3 to TRBJ2-7; possibly TRBD2 for D (6 bases). The germline gives CDR1 MNHEY, CDR2 SVGEGT. V was cut by 2 bases and J by 2 bases, with 13 bases left in between. CDR3 length: 15 amino acids. Written as DNA, the CDR3 is TGTGCCAGCAGTTACGAGGCTAGCGTCCCCTACGAGCAGTACGTC. This encodes CASSYEASVPYEQYV.

The chain combines TRBV4-2 with TRBJ1-2; D uncertain. V lost 6 bases and J lost 1, with 15 bases in between. This CDR3 comprises 15 residues. CDR1 and CDR2 (germline): LGHNA, YNFKEQ. CDR3 nucleotide sequence: TGTGCCAGCAGACCCTCTCTCTACAATAACTATGGCTACACCTTC. It yields the protein CASRPSLYNNYGYTF.

The chain joins TRBV27 to TRBJ2-1; 14 bases fit TRBD2. CDR1 and CDR2 from the germline V gene are MNHEY and SMNVEV (reference sequence). J was trimmed by 7 bases and V by 2 bases; bases with no gene match: 4. This CDR3 is built from 16 residues. DNA for the CDR3: TGTGCCAGCAGTTTACGACTAGCGGGAGGGGTAAATGAGCAGTTCTTC. This encodes CASSLRLAGGVNEQFF.

The rearrangement joins TRBV20-1 to TRBJ2-3, with 7 nucleotides matching TRBD2. Germline lookup yields CDR1 DFQATT and CDR2 SNEGSKA (reference sequence). Unmatched junction bases numbered 16, after V lost 2 bases and J lost 2 bases. The CDR3 is made up of 18 amino acids. CDR3 region: CSARTAGLAGVPTDTQYF. Written as DNA, the CDR3 is TGCAGTGCTAGAACGGCAGGTTTGGCGGGAGTCCCCACAGATACGCAGTATTTT.

V is TRBV7-9 and J is TRBJ1-1; D perhaps matches TRBD1 (6 bases). The CDR3 covers 14 residues. V shed 1 base and J shed 9 bases, with 15 bases lying between them. Germline CDR1 and CDR2: SEHNR and FQNEAQ (reference sequence). The CDR3 sequence: CASSLEVSGTKAFF. The CDR3 coding sequence is TGTGCCAGCAGCTTAGAGGTTTCCGGGACAAAAGCTTTCTTT.

This clonotype was detected only a few times. The gene calls are TRBV9 and TRBJ1-6; maybe TRBD1 (6 bases). The CDR3 has 15 residues. Trimming stripped 4 bases from V and 4 bases from J, with 12 bases between. Looked up from germline, CDR1 is SGDLS and CDR2 is YYNGEE. CDR3 sequence: CASSPRTDYNSPLHF. CDR3 nucleotides: TGTGCCAGCAGCCCCCGGACAGATTATAATTCACCCCTCCACTTT. The entire variable domain, with the rest obtained from reference TRBV9 and TRBJ1-6, is as follows: DSGVTQTPKHLITATGQRVTLRCSPRSGDLSVYWYQQSLDQGLQFLIQYYNGEERAKGNILERFSAQQFPDLHSELNLSSLELGDSALYFCASSPRTDYNSPLHFGNGTRLTVT.

This clonotype was observed many times. V usage is TRBV6-4 and J usage is TRBJ2-7, with D possibly being TRBD2 (6 bases). CDR3 length: 13 residues. Germline V lookup: CDR1 MRHNA, CDR2 SNTAGT. Trimming left V 6 bases short and J 6 bases short, with 15 bases between. CDR3 coding DNA: TGTGCCAGCAGCTACGGAGGGCCGGGCGAGCAGTACGTC. It yields the protein CASSYGGPGEQYV.

The chain combines TRBV10-3 with TRBJ2-5, with D unclear. Germline V gene sequence: CDR1 ENHRY, CDR2 SYGVKD. V was clipped by 1 base and J by 3 bases, with 6 bases between them. This CDR3 spans 13 amino acids. The chain's CDR3 is CAISEFPEETQYF. The CDR3 nucleotides are TGTGCCATCAGTGAGTTCCCGGAAGAGACCCAGTACTTC.

CDR3 sequence: CSSRRGGRPQHF. CDR3 DNA: TGCAGTTCCCGGCGGGGCGGGAGGCCCCAGCATTTT. The rearrangement links TRBV20-1 to TRBJ1-5; D may be TRBD1 (5 bases). The CDR3 has 12 amino acids. Germline V lookup: CDR1 DFQATT, CDR2 SNEGSKA (reference sequence). V dropped 8 bases and J dropped 9 bases, with 17 bases sitting between them.